The 26 T cell receptor beta chains listed next were all sequenced from one sample in a study of cytomegalovirus exposure and HLA in healthy donors. Amplification used 60 Vbeta primers and 13 Jbeta primers. Data came from immunoSEQ multiplex PCR; TCRdb stores just in-frame clones and leaves some out. The sample has 100,000 to 120,000 clones; 60% to 80% are singletons. Specimen: PBMCs. The receptors come from a man aged 25-45 years in good health and CMV-seronegative.

This clone was detected once. This chain joins TRBV29-1 and TRBJ2-1; 12 bases are shared with TRBD2. The CDR3 length is 15 residues. Trimming took 7 bases from V and 3 from J; bases not matched to a gene: 7. Germline CDR1 and CDR2: SQVTM and ANQGSEA. The CDR3 loop reads CSAAGLAGLYNEQFF. As DNA, the CDR3 is TGCAGCGCTGCGGGACTAGCGGGCCTCTACAATGAGCAGTTCTTC.

The chain joins TRBV7-9 to TRBJ1-2; D ambiguous. Looked up from germline, CDR1 is SEHNR and CDR2 is FQNEAQ (reference sequence). Trimming cost V 5 bases and J 6 bases, with 19 bases left between them. CDR3 length equals 15 residues. CDR3 residues: CASSPRGGFENGYTF. The CDR3 DNA reads TGTGCCAGCAGCCCGAGAGGTGGTTTTGAGAATGGCTACACCTTC.

There are a few counts of this clone. CDR3 loop: CAIRETGGIWNTEAFF. In nucleotides, the CDR3 is TGTGCCATCAGAGAGACAGGGGGCATTTGGAACACTGAAGCTTTCTTT. V gene TRBV10-3 combines with J gene TRBJ1-1, with TRBD1 matching 10 bases. Germline loops: CDR1 ENHRY, CDR2 SYGVKD. This CDR3 spans 16 amino acids. J was trimmed by 1 base and V by 6 bases; bases with no gene match: 8.

The V gene is TRBV5-5, the J gene TRBJ1-4; D might be TRBD1 (6 bases). Germline V gene sequence: CDR1 SGHKS, CDR2 YYEKEE (reference sequence). The CDR3 runs to 14 residues. Trimming took off 2 bases at V and 2 bases at J, with 7 bases between the two ends. As DNA, the CDR3 is TGTGCCAGCAGCTTAAGGGGGACTAATGAAAAACTGTTTTTT. It specifies CASSLRGTNEKLFF.

The J gene is TRBJ2-2, the V gene TRBV7-8, with D tentatively TRBD1 (5 bases). This CDR3 spans 13 amino acids. Germline assignment: CDR1 SGHVS and CDR2 FQNEAQ. The V end was cut by 4 bases, the J end by 5 bases, with 8 bases between. The chain's CDR3 is CASSSRVTGELFF. The DNA for the CDR3 is TGTGCCAGCAGCTCCAGGGTGACCGGGGAGCTGTTTTTT.

This chain's CDR3 is CASSLSGLARNEQFF. In DNA, the CDR3 is TGTGCCAGCAGCTTGTCGGGACTAGCGCGTAATGAGCAGTTCTTC. V gene TRBV7-2 combines with J gene TRBJ2-1; 10 bases align to TRBD2. The length of the CDR3 is 15 residues. The V and J ends lost 3 bases and 7 bases, in that order; junction bases with no gene match: 6. Germline CDR1 and CDR2: SGHTA and FQGNSA.

The V and J genes are TRBV2 and TRBJ2-6; weak D call: TRBD1 (6 bases). The germline V gene encodes CDR1 SNHLY and CDR2 FYNNEI. This CDR3 is 16 amino acids long. Trimming stripped 4 bases from V and 0 bases from J, with 10 bases between. The CDR3 nucleotides read TGTGCCAGCAGTGGGACAGCATTCTCTGGGGCCAACGTCCTGACTTTC. Amino acids: CASSGTAFSGANVLTF.

This clone has a single count. The chain has TRBV4-3 and TRBJ1-6, with D possibly being TRBD1 (6 bases). Per germline, CDR1 LGHNA and CDR2 YSLEER. V lost 1 base and J lost 11, with 12 bases in between. This CDR3 has 14 amino acids. The CDR3 DNA reads TGCGCCAGCAGCCAAGCCAGGGGAATTGCACCCCTCCACTTT. Protein sequence: CASSQARGIAPLHF.

This chain connects TRBV5-1 to TRBJ2-7; the match to TRBD2 covers 9 bases. The CDR3 sequence is 14 residues long. From germline, CDR1 is SGHRS and CDR2 YFSETQ. V lost 2 bases, J lost 4 bases, and 4 bases stayed unmatched. CDR3 loop: CASSFSGSTYEQYF. As DNA, the CDR3 is TGCGCCAGCAGCTTTAGCGGGAGCACATACGAGCAGTACTTC.

The count of this clone is one. V is TRBV15 and J is TRBJ2-3; tentative D call: TRBD2 (5 bases). The CDR3 is 14 amino acids. V was pared by 0 bases and J by 5 bases, with 9 bases between. Per the germline V gene, CDR1 is LNHNV and CDR2 is YYDKDF (reference sequence). As DNA, the CDR3 is TGTGCCACCAGCAGAGATCGCGGGTTAGATACGCAGTATTTT. Its translation is CATSRDRGLDTQYF.

The chain links TRBV28 to TRBJ2-5; the D is unclear. The CDR3 loop spans 13 amino acids. The germline gives CDR1 MDHEN, CDR2 SYDVKM. V dropped 7 bases and J dropped 0 bases, with 9 bases sitting between them. CDR3 residues: CASMEKYQETQYF. In nucleotides, the CDR3 is TGTGCCAGCATGGAGAAGTACCAAGAGACCCAGTACTTC.

The chain links TRBV9 to TRBJ1-2, with TRBD1 as a possible D gene (5 bases). The germline CDR1 and CDR2 sequences are SGDLS and YYNGEE. V lost 3 bases and J lost 3, with 12 bases in between. The CDR3 has 14 residues. Here the CDR3 reads CASSAGGADYGYTF. The CDR3 bases are TGTGCCAGCAGCGCAGGAGGGGCGGACTATGGCTACACCTTC.

The chain carries TRBV29-1 and TRBJ2-1; TRBD2 matches 12 bases. The junction had 13 bases not matched to a gene; V was cut back by 7 bases and J by 9 bases. Germline CDR1 reads SQVTM; CDR2 reads ANQGSEA. The CDR3 is 15 amino acids. CDR3 region: CSARERTSGTTEQFF. CDR3 DNA: TGCAGCGCACGAGAGAGGACTAGCGGGACGACTGAGCAGTTCTTC.

J is TRBJ2-4 and V is TRBV7-9, with 8 bases identical to TRBD1. Germline V CDR1 and CDR2: SEHNR, FQNEAQ (reference sequence). V lost 5 bases, J lost 5 bases, and 5 bases stayed unmatched. CDR3 size: 14 residues. The CDR3 here is CASSPWTGQNIQYF. The CDR3 coding sequence is TGTGCCAGCAGCCCTTGGACAGGGCAAAACATTCAGTACTTC.

The J gene is TRBJ1-2, the V gene TRBV6-1; D possibly corresponds to TRBD1 (6 bases). The CDR3 is 14 amino acids. V lost 1 base and J 8 bases, leaving 14 bases between the germline ends. Germline values: CDR1 MNHNS, CDR2 SASEGT. The CDR3 DNA is TGTGCCAGCAGTGAAGTTGGGGGCATAGGCGGCTACACCTTC. Protein: CASSEVGGIGGYTF.

V usage is TRBV11-2 and J usage is TRBJ2-1, with 8 bases fitting TRBD2. CDR3 size: 15 residues. The ends lost 6 bases at V and 0 bases at J; junction bases unmatched: 4. The germline gives CDR1 SGHAT, CDR2 FQNNGV. The CDR3 nucleotides read TGTGCCAGCAGTCCCAGCGGGAGCTCCTACAATGAGCAGTTCTTC. This gives the protein CASSPSGSSYNEQFF.

The chain couples TRBV6-5 to TRBJ2-2, with D unclear. The V end lost 9 bases, the J end lost 0 bases, and 8 bases lay between the germline ends. Germline V lookup: CDR1 MNHEY, CDR2 SVGAGI. This CDR3 is built from 13 residues. The CDR3 region is CASNTPNTGELFF. The CDR3 coding sequence is TGTGCCAGTAATACTCCGAACACCGGGGAGCTGTTTTTT.

This clone was observed a handful of times. The rearrangement uses TRBV7-2 and TRBJ2-5; 12 nucleotides agree with TRBD2. Near its end, the DNA agrees better with TRBJ2-7, so the J call may be wrong. The CDR3 totals 15 residues. Per the germline V gene, CDR1 is SGHTA and CDR2 is FQGNSA. The CDR3 protein is CASSPRTSGTYEQYF. The CDR3 bases are TGTGCCAGCAGCCCCCGGACTAGCGGGACCTACGAGCAGTACTTC.

The chain joins TRBV14 to TRBJ2-6, with 8 bases that match TRBD1. Losses at the gene ends were 4 bases for V and 4 bases for J; bases not matched to a gene: 15. The CDR3 is made up of 19 amino acids. Germline CDR1 SGHDN, CDR2 FVKESK. CDR3 sequence reads: CASSPLGDRGSAGANVLTF. The CDR3 DNA is TGTGCCAGCAGCCCCCTGGGCGACAGGGGAAGTGCGGGGGCCAACGTCCTGACTTTC.

This clone showed up just a few times. The J gene is TRBJ2-2, the V gene TRBV7-8, with D perhaps matching TRBD2 (6 bases). The CDR3 contains 14 residues. V dropped 5 bases and J dropped 4 bases, with 11 bases sitting between them. The germline V gene encodes CDR1 SGHVS and CDR2 FQNEAQ. CDR3 bases: TGTGCCAGCAGCCCCCGGGACTCCACCGGGGAGCTGTTTTTT. Translation: CASSPRDSTGELFF.

The rearrangement joins TRBV7-8 to TRBJ2-5; 11 bases fit TRBD2. This CDR3 is built from 18 residues. V dropped 1 base and J dropped 3; count of bases not matched to a gene: 10. Germline V CDR1 and CDR2: SGHVS, FQNEAQ. The DNA of the CDR3 is TGTGCCAGCAGCTTAGAGTATAGCGGGAGGGCTCTGGAAGAGACCCAGTACTTC. Protein: CASSLEYSGRALEETQYF.

This clone was counted a single time. The chain uses TRBV19 and TRBJ2-7; D might be TRBD2 (5 bases). This CDR3 is built from 16 residues. V lost 4 bases and J 2 bases, leaving 18 bases between the germline ends. CDR1 LNHDA and CDR2 SQIVND come from the germline V gene (reference sequence). The CDR3 region has the DNA TGTGCCAGTAGTAAGAGACTAACGAGAGATCCCTACGAGCAGTACTTC. Its translation is CASSKRLTRDPYEQYF.

The count of this clone is one. The chain uses TRBV7-3 and TRBJ2-3; 8 nucleotides align to TRBD1. This CDR3 is built from 15 residues. CDR1 and CDR2 from the germline V gene are SGHTA and FQGTGA. J gave up 4 bases and V 1 base, and 4 bases lay outside the gene matches. CDR3 in DNA: TGTGCCAGCAGCTTAAGGCAGGGGGCATCAGATACGCAGTATTTT. Its translation is CASSLRQGASDTQYF.

This chain links TRBV19 with TRBJ1-5; possible D gene TRBD1, 6 bases. The length of the CDR3 is 15 residues. Trimming pared 1 base from V and 6 bases from J, leaving 13 bases between. Germline CDR1 reads LNHDA; CDR2 reads SQIVND (reference sequence). CDR3 residues: CASSIVAQGTQPQHF. DNA for the CDR3: TGTGCCAGTAGTATAGTAGCACAGGGCACTCAGCCCCAGCATTTT.

This CDR3 is CASSGSRVMNTEAFF. Written as DNA, the CDR3 is TGTGCCAGCAGTGGCTCGAGGGTGATGAACACTGAAGCTTTCTTT. The chain recombines TRBV2 with TRBJ1-1; no definite D call. Trimming shortened V by 4 bases and J by 0 bases, and 12 bases separated the two germline ends. From germline, CDR1 is SNHLY and CDR2 FYNNEI. The CDR3 is 15 residues long.

The V gene is TRBV2, the J gene TRBJ2-7; 8 nucleotides align to TRBD1. The germline CDR1 and CDR2 sequences are SNHLY and FYNNEI. With 2 bases clipped from V and 3 bases from J, the junction kept 6 bases outside the gene matches. The CDR3 extends over 15 amino acids. CDR3 amino acids: CASSERQGYNYEQYF. The DNA of the CDR3 is TGTGCCAGCAGTGAACGACAGGGGTACAACTACGAGCAGTACTTC.